A selection of T cell receptor beta chains follows, all from one sample in a study of cytomegalovirus exposure and HLA in healthy donors. The repertoire was sequenced with immunoSEQ multiplex PCR; TCRdb's copy has only in-frame clones and lacks some. In the table there are about 140,000 clones, about 80% of which are singletons. Sequenced sample: PBMCs. The receptor set was obtained from a male donor in good health and CMV-seropositive. CDR3s include the opening cysteine and the closing phenylalanine or tryptophan. A D gene is named only where the DNA matches it firmly. Size is stated for part of the rows, as once, few or many counts, or as a class when the clone is expanded.

abundance	v_gene	j_gene	d_gene	CDR3aa	CDR3nt
-	TRBV19	TRBJ2-1	TRBD2	CASRLAGGDNEQFF	TGTGCCAGTAGGCTAGCGGGGGGCGACAATGAGCAGTTCTTC
few	TRBV5-1	TRBJ1-1	TRBD1	CASSSRWTGVLTEAFF	TGCGCCAGCAGCTCTCGATGGACAGGCGTCCTTACTGAAGCTTTCTTT
-	TRBV9	TRBJ1-1	TRBD1	CASSGPGGQDNTEAFF	TGTGCCAGCAGCGGCCCTGGGGGACAGGACAACACTGAAGCTTTCTTT
-	TRBV7-9	TRBJ1-5	TRBD1	CASSQGGYQPQHF	TGTGCCAGCAGCCAGGGGGGCTATCAGCCCCAGCATTTT
-	TRBV9	TRBJ2-7	-	CASSVAPGGYEQYF	TGTGCCAGCAGCGTAGCCCCCGGGGGCTACGAGCAGTACTTC
-	TRBV9	TRBJ2-5	TRBD2	CASSVAAGYPQETQYF	TGTGCCAGCAGCGTGGCAGCGGGGTATCCTCAAGAGACCCAGTACTTC
-	TRBV15	TRBJ2-7	TRBD2	CATSRGLAGDFYEQYF	TGTGCCACCAGCAGAGGGCTAGCGGGAGATTTTTACGAGCAGTACTTC
once	TRBV11-2	TRBJ2-3	TRBD2	CASSLVGSGTGTDTQYF	TGTGCCAGCAGCTTAGTGGGGAGCGGGACTGGGACAGATACGCAGTATTTT
-	TRBV2	TRBJ1-1	-	CASRGGDTEAFF	TGTGCCAGCAGGGGGGGGGACACTGAAGCTTTCTTT
-	TRBV6-1	TRBJ1-6	-	CASSEEGVSYNSPLHF	TGTGCCAGCAGTGAAGAGGGGGTATCCTATAATTCACCCCTCCACTTT
-	TRBV11-3	TRBJ2-2	-	CASSLGNRDLNTGELFF	TGTGCCAGCAGCTTAGGAAACAGGGACCTAAACACCGGGGAGCTGTTTTTT
-	TRBV11-1	TRBJ2-7	-	CASSQTGSYEQYF	TGTGCCAGCAGCCAGACTGGATCCTACGAGCAGTACTTC
-	TRBV7-9	TRBJ2-1	TRBD2	CASSRTSLSYNEQFF	TGTGCCAGCAGCCGGACTAGCCTCTCCTACAATGAGCAGTTCTTC
-	TRBV29-1	TRBJ2-3	TRBD2	CSVVAGGRTDTQYF	TGCAGCGTTGTAGCGGGGGGTCGCACAGATACGCAGTATTTT
-	TRBV5-4	TRBJ2-2	-	CASSSKNTGELFF	TGTGCCAGCAGCTCCAAGAACACCGGGGAGCTGTTTTTT
-	TRBV29-1	TRBJ1-1	-	CSGRTQTEAFF	TGCAGCGGGCGGACTCAAACTGAAGCTTTCTTT
-	TRBV7-4	TRBJ2-5	-	CASSLGGDRLDGETQYF	TGTGCCAGCAGCTTAGGGGGGGACCGCCTCGACGGAGAGACCCAGTACTTC
-	TRBV6-1	TRBJ1-2	-	CASSEAEGRYGYTF	TGTGCCAGCAGTGAAGCGGAGGGAAGATATGGCTACACCTTC
-	TRBV28	TRBJ2-3	TRBD2	CASSSGLAGASTDTQYF	TGTGCCAGCAGTTCGGGACTAGCGGGGGCTAGCACAGATACGCAGTATTTT
-	TRBV2	TRBJ2-5	-	CASSEAGRETQYF	TGTGCCAGCAGTGAAGCGGGGCGGGAGACCCAGTACTTC
-	TRBV12-5	TRBJ2-2	TRBD2	CASGSGLAGAPNTGELFF	TGTGCTAGTGGCTCCGGACTAGCGGGAGCCCCGAACACCGGGGAGCTGTTTTTT
-	TRBV4-1	TRBJ2-6	-	CASSHPATGANVLTF	TGCGCCAGCAGCCACCCAGCGACTGGGGCCAACGTCCTGACTTTC
-	TRBV4-1	TRBJ2-1	-	CASSPMGGLWNEQFF	TGCGCCAGCAGCCCAATGGGGGGGCTGTGGAATGAGCAGTTCTTC
few	TRBV5-1	TRBJ2-5	TRBD1	CASSLGTGLYETQYF	TGCGCCAGCAGCCTCGGGACAGGGCTGTATGAGACCCAGTACTTC
once	TRBV6-1	TRBJ1-5	-	CASSESTNSRGPQHF	TGTGCCAGCAGTGAGTCGACCAATTCAAGGGGGCCCCAGCATTTT
-	TRBV27	TRBJ2-4	TRBD1	CASSYTSGGAGNIQYF	TGTGCCAGCAGTTACACTTCAGGGGGCGCTGGAAACATTCAGTACTTC
-	TRBV25-1	TRBJ2-1	TRBD2	CASSESSVRTSAYNEQFF	TGTGCCAGCAGTGAATCAAGTGTTAGGACTAGCGCCTACAATGAGCAGTTCTTC
-	TRBV11-2	TRBJ2-2	TRBD2	CASSLGGGSTGELFF	TGTGCCAGCAGCTTAGGGGGGGGTAGCACCGGGGAGCTGTTTTTT
-	TRBV4-1	TRBJ2-1	TRBD2	CASSHSRGGAVYNEQFF	TGCGCCAGCAGCCACTCCCGGGGGGGTGCTGTCTACAATGAGCAGTTCTTC
-	TRBV6-1	TRBJ1-4	TRBD1	CASSRQGNEKLFF	TGTGCCAGCAGCAGACAGGGTAATGAAAAACTGTTTTTT
-	TRBV27	TRBJ2-2	TRBD1	CASSRRDRGITPPNTGELFF	TGTGCCAGCAGTCGCCGGGACAGGGGAATTACACCGCCAAACACCGGGGAGCTGTTTTTT
-	TRBV7-9	TRBJ1-1	-	CASSRKTDYNTEAFF	TGTGCCAGCAGTCGTAAGACCGACTACAACACTGAAGCTTTCTTT
-	TRBV29-1	TRBJ2-2	-	CSVRGPNTGELFF	TGCAGCGTTAGAGGGCCTAACACCGGGGAGCTGTTTTTT
-	TRBV6-5	TRBJ2-1	-	CASSYSSRNEQFF	TGTGCCAGCAGTTACTCGAGCCGCAATGAGCAGTTCTTC
-	TRBV2	TRBJ1-1	-	CARRAGGNTEAFF	TGTGCCAGACGAGCCGGGGGGAACACTGAAGCTTTCTTT
-	TRBV2	TRBJ2-7	-	CASMSLTETYEQYF	TGTGCCAGCATGAGTTTGACAGAAACCTACGAGCAGTACTTC
-	TRBV11-2	TRBJ2-3	TRBD2	CASSPLAGGLDTQYF	TGTGCCAGCAGCCCACTAGCGGGGGGGCTAGATACGCAGTATTTT
once	TRBV7-2	TRBJ2-1	TRBD1	CASSGDRWEQFF	TGTGCCAGCAGCGGGGACAGGTGGGAGCAGTTCTTC
-	TRBV15	TRBJ2-7	-	CATSRDLAKGYEQYF	TGTGCCACCAGCAGAGATCTAGCAAAGGGCTACGAGCAGTACTTC
-	TRBV5-1	TRBJ1-2	TRBD1	CASSFGQSGGDGYTF	TGCGCCAGCAGCTTCGGCCAATCAGGGGGAGATGGCTACACCTTC
-	TRBV10-3	TRBJ1-2	TRBD1	CAISEGDRTNTNYGYTF	TGTGCCATCAGTGAGGGGGACAGGACCAACACTAACTATGGCTACACCTTC
once	TRBV5-1	TRBJ2-2	-	CASSLNVGNTGELFF	TGCGCCAGCAGCTTGAATGTGGGCAACACCGGGGAGCTGTTTTTT
few	TRBV19	TRBJ1-3	-	CASSISFTDLVNTIYF	TGTGCCAGTAGTATTTCCTTCACCGACTTAGTAAACACCATATATTTT
once	TRBV4-1	TRBJ2-7	TRBD2	CASSEGLAGASYSYEQYF	TGCGCCAGCAGCGAGGGACTAGCGGGAGCATCTTACTCCTACGAGCAGTACTTC
-	TRBV19	TRBJ2-7	TRBD1	CASRITGQGGYEQYF	TGTGCCAGTAGGATAACGGGACAGGGGGGCTACGAGCAGTACTTC
-	TRBV6-5	TRBJ1-5	TRBD1	CASSSTGFVQPQHF	TGTGCCAGCAGTTCGACAGGGTTTGTTCAGCCCCAGCATTTT
once	TRBV6-5	TRBJ1-4	-	CASSYSGGANEKLFF	TGTGCCAGCAGTTACTCGGGGGGGGCGAATGAAAAACTGTTTTTT
few	TRBV6-6	TRBJ2-7	TRBD1	CASSGDSYEQYF	TGTGCCAGCAGTGGGGACAGTTACGAGCAGTACTTC
-	TRBV21-1	TRBJ2-7	-	CASSGQGSYEQYF	TGTGCCAGCAGCGGACAGGGATCGTACGAGCAGTACTTC
-	TRBV7-8	TRBJ1-6	-	CASSLSGGYNSPLHF	TGTGCCAGCAGCTTAAGCGGTGGTTATAATTCACCCCTCCACTTT
-	TRBV10-3	TRBJ2-7	TRBD2	CAINTSGGDEQYF	TGTGCCATCAACACTAGCGGGGGCGACGAGCAGTACTTC
-	TRBV19	TRBJ1-5	TRBD1	CASSILYRGSNQPQHF	TGTGCCAGTAGTATTTTGTACAGGGGGAGCAATCAGCCCCAGCATTTT
-	TRBV5-1	TRBJ2-1	TRBD2	CASSYGTRGNEQFF	TGCGCCAGCAGCTACGGGACTAGAGGGAATGAGCAGTTCTTC
-	TRBV29-1	TRBJ2-2	TRBD2	CSVDGLAGGTGELFF	TGCAGCGTTGATGGGCTAGCGGGAGGAACCGGGGAGCTGTTTTTT
-	TRBV5-1	TRBJ1-1	-	CASSGGTATEAFF	TGCGCCAGCAGCGGAGGGACGGCTACTGAAGCTTTCTTT
few	TRBV7-9	TRBJ2-3	-	CASSLSRSSAQYF	TGTGCCAGCAGCTTATCCCGGAGTAGCGCGCAGTATTTT
-	TRBV6-6	TRBJ2-7	TRBD1	CASRGTGGHEQYF	TGTGCCAGCAGGGGGACAGGGGGCCACGAGCAGTACTTC
-	TRBV11-2	TRBJ2-3	TRBD1	CASSSPSDRSTDTQYF	TGTGCCAGCAGCTCCCCCTCGGACAGGAGCACAGATACGCAGTATTTT